This record looks at one T cell receptor beta chain sequence and its context. The data are from a study of T cell changes during pregnancy in multiple sclerosis. The assay was immunoSEQ multiplex PCR, and TCRdb's table has in-frame clones only and misses some. Of tens of thousands of clones in the sample, about 91% were seen once. The sequence came from a female donor with multiple sclerosis, enrolled in a pregnancy study. The source was CD4+ T cells from peripheral blood mononuclear cells, collected in the second trimester of pregnancy.

The CDR3 nucleotides read TGTGCCAGTAGTATAGGGCAGGGGATTGAAGCTTTCTTT. The encoded protein is CASSIGQGIEAFF. The chain joins TRBV19 to TRBJ1-1, with D possibly being TRBD1 (6 bases). In germline, CDR1 is LNHDA, CDR2 SQIVND (reference sequence). CDR3 length equals 13 residues. V lost 1 base and J 7 bases, leaving 10 bases between the germline ends.